These T cell receptor beta chains were read from a single sample in a study of blood T cell repertoires in COVID-19. TCRdb's table, derived via immunoSEQ multiplex PCR, lists solely in-frame clones and lacks some. Of some 210,000 clones listed, 65% to 90% were seen once; the top ten hold 8% to 9%. Sequenced: PBMCs or T cells enriched from blood (not recorded which). The receptor set was obtained from a woman between 45 and 65 years old with acute COVID-19. CDR3s include the opening cysteine and the closing phenylalanine or tryptophan. A D gene is named only where the DNA matches it firmly. The size of a clone is reported for some rows only, either as once, few or many, or as a class for expanded clones.

clone size: .
D gene: TRBD2
V gene: TRBV4-2
J gene: TRBJ2-5
CDR3 protein: CASSQDGTSVETQYF
CDR3 DNA: TGTGCCAGCAGCCAAGACGGGACTAGCGTGGAGACCCAGTACTTC

clone size: .
D gene: TRBD1
V gene: TRBV6-5
J gene: TRBJ1-1
CDR3 protein: CASRPPGTVWVRAFF
CDR3 DNA: TGTGCCAGCAGACCCCCCGGGACAGTTTGGGTACGGGCTTTCTTT

clone size: .
D gene: .
V gene: TRBV7-2
J gene: TRBJ1-5
CDR3 protein: CASSSRANQPQHF
CDR3 DNA: TGTGCCAGCAGCTCGAGGGCCAATCAGCCCCAGCATTTT

clone size: .
D gene: TRBD2
V gene: TRBV24-1
J gene: TRBJ2-1
CDR3 protein: CATSDHPSGTSYNEQFF
CDR3 DNA: TGTGCCACCAGTGATCATCCTAGCGGGACTTCCTACAATGAGCAGTTCTTC

clone size: .
D gene: .
V gene: TRBV20-1
J gene: TRBJ2-1
CDR3 protein: CSAPKEVEQFF
CDR3 DNA: TGCAGTGCTCCGAAAGAGGTCGAGCAGTTCTTC

clone size: .
D gene: .
V gene: TRBV9
J gene: TRBJ1-6
CDR3 protein: CASSPTQNSPLHF
CDR3 DNA: TGTGCCAGCAGCCCGACACAGAATTCACCCCTCCACTTT

clone size: .
D gene: TRBD1
V gene: TRBV7-9
J gene: TRBJ2-1
CDR3 protein: CASSLWTGDNEQFF
CDR3 DNA: TGTGCCAGCAGCTTGTGGACAGGGGACAATGAGCAGTTCTTC

clone size: .
D gene: TRBD1
V gene: TRBV23-1
J gene: TRBJ2-7
CDR3 protein: CASSQSARGTGAYEQYF
CDR3 DNA: TGCGCCAGCAGTCAATCGGCCCGGGGGACAGGGGCCTACGAGCAGTACTTC

clone size: .
D gene: TRBD1
V gene: TRBV19
J gene: TRBJ1-6
CDR3 protein: CASREQGVGFSPLHF
CDR3 DNA: TGTGCCAGTAGAGAACAGGGGGTTGGTTTTTCACCCCTCCACTTT

clone size: .
D gene: .
V gene: TRBV7-6
J gene: TRBJ2-7
CDR3 protein: CASSSGSRDMSYEQYF
CDR3 DNA: TGTGCCAGCAGCTCAGGATCGCGGGATATGTCCTACGAGCAGTACTTC

clone size: .
D gene: .
V gene: TRBV18
J gene: TRBJ1-3
CDR3 protein: CASSPPTTVSGNTIYF
CDR3 DNA: TGTGCCAGCTCACCTCCTACGACAGTCTCTGGAAACACCATATATTTT

clone size: .
D gene: .
V gene: TRBV7-3
J gene: TRBJ2-7
CDR3 protein: CAGARSSSYEQYF
CDR3 DNA: TGTGCCGGCGCTAGGAGCAGCTCCTACGAGCAGTACTTC

clone size: .
D gene: TRBD1
V gene: TRBV2
J gene: TRBJ1-1
CDR3 protein: CASSGPSTGIVTEAFF
CDR3 DNA: TGTGCCAGCAGTGGACCATCGACAGGGATCGTCACTGAAGCTTTCTTT

clone size: few
D gene: .
V gene: TRBV6-1
J gene: TRBJ2-3
CDR3 protein: CASSPSTDTQYF
CDR3 DNA: TGTGCCAGCAGCCCTAGCACAGATACGCAGTATTTT

clone size: .
D gene: TRBD1
V gene: TRBV11-2
J gene: TRBJ2-7
CDR3 protein: CASSFTGTGTYEQYF
CDR3 DNA: TGTGCCAGCAGCTTTACCGGGACAGGGACCTACGAGCAGTACTTC

clone size: many
D gene: TRBD1
V gene: TRBV9
J gene: TRBJ1-4
CDR3 protein: CASSSGDSYNEKLFF
CDR3 DNA: TGTGCCAGCAGCTCGGGGGACAGTTATAATGAAAAACTGTTTTTT

clone size: .
D gene: .
V gene: TRBV29-1
J gene: TRBJ2-7
CDR3 protein: CSVRSSYEQYF
CDR3 DNA: TGCAGCGTTAGGAGCTCCTACGAGCAGTACTTC

clone size: .
D gene: TRBD1
V gene: TRBV19
J gene: TRBJ1-2
CDR3 protein: CASSIDARGQNYGYTF
CDR3 DNA: TGTGCCAGTAGTATAGACGCGAGGGGACAGAACTATGGCTACACCTTC

clone size: .
D gene: TRBD2
V gene: TRBV2
J gene: TRBJ2-5
CDR3 protein: CASKTSGKVETQYF
CDR3 DNA: TGTGCCAGCAAAACTAGCGGGAAAGTTGAGACCCAGTACTTC

clone size: .
D gene: .
V gene: TRBV27
J gene: TRBJ2-5
CDR3 protein: CASSLGHLETQYF
CDR3 DNA: TGTGCCAGCAGTTTAGGACACCTCGAGACCCAGTACTTC

clone size: .
D gene: TRBD1
V gene: TRBV10-3
J gene: TRBJ1-2
CDR3 protein: CAIRPTGPNYGYTF
CDR3 DNA: TGTGCCATCAGGCCGACAGGGCCTAACTATGGCTACACCTTC

clone size: .
D gene: .
V gene: TRBV28
J gene: TRBJ2-7
CDR3 protein: CASSQGGTDYYEQYF
CDR3 DNA: TGTGCCAGCAGCCAAGGAGGGACGGACTACTACGAGCAGTACTTC